Following are 22 T cell receptor beta chains from one sample sequenced in a study of shared clonotypes between healthy human individuals. The protocol was immunoSEQ multiplex PCR, while the TCRdb copy is restricted to in-frame clones and leaves out a portion. The sample yields fewer than 3 million clones, roughly 90% seen once. Sequenced: naive CD4+ T cells from PBMCs. Described subset: CD45RA+ positively selected. All receptors derive from a man in his late teens or twenties in good health. Some clones in this sample may be carry-over from other donors' samples.

This chain uses TRBV5-4 with TRBJ2-1, with D tentatively TRBD1 or TRBD2 (5 bases each). V gave up 2 bases and J gave up 6 bases, with 18 bases separating them. The CDR3 contains 16 residues. CDR1 and CDR2 from the germline V gene are SGHNT and YYREEE (reference sequence). CDR3 in DNA: TGTGCCAGCAGCTTCGGGGACCCCCTGGGGCTCAATGAGCAGTTCTTC. Its protein is CASSFGDPLGLNEQFF.

This chain joins TRBV10-3 and TRBJ1-3; D uncertain. The CDR3 is 12 amino acids. Looked up from germline, CDR1 is ENHRY and CDR2 is SYGVKD. Trimming pared 7 bases from V and 0 bases from J, leaving 4 bases between. The CDR3 DNA reads TGTGCCATCAAGGGCTCTGGAAACACCATATATTTT. As protein: CAIKGSGNTIYF.

This clone was counted between two and nine times. Within the sample, other DNA sequences also encode this same CDR3. The DNA for the CDR3 is TGTGCCAGCTCACCAGCGAACGAGCAGTACTTC. It translates to CASSPANEQYF. The V and J genes are TRBV18 and TRBJ2-7; D is undetermined. The CDR3 spans 11 residues. In germline, CDR1 is KGHSH, CDR2 LQKENI. Trimming pared 2 bases from V and 5 bases from J, leaving 4 bases between.

This rearrangement joins TRBV5-1 to TRBJ2-1, with D possibly called TRBD1 or TRBD2 (6 bases each). The CDR3 runs to 13 residues. Trimming left V 6 bases short and J 5 bases short, with 12 bases between. Germline CDR1 reads SGHRS; CDR2 reads YFSETQ. The CDR3 spells CASKWGANNEQFF. In nucleotides, the CDR3 is TGCGCCAGCAAGTGGGGGGCGAACAATGAGCAGTTCTTC.

The chain has TRBV7-2 and TRBJ2-7; 10 nucleotides match TRBD1. Unmatched junction bases numbered 15, after V lost 4 bases and J lost 3 bases. Per the germline V gene, CDR1 is SGHTA and CDR2 is FQGNSA. This CDR3 spans 18 amino acids. DNA of the CDR3: TGTGCCAGCAGCTCCCGGGACAGGGGTCACGGGAGAGACTACGAGCAGTACTTC. This codes for CASSSRDRGHGRDYEQYF.

Concerning this clone itself: The same CDR3 is also encoded by other DNA sequences in this sample. V gene TRBV5-1 combines with J gene TRBJ1-4; no firm D call. The CDR3 is made up of 12 amino acids. The germline V gene encodes CDR1 SGHRS and CDR2 YFSETQ. The V end was cut by 1 base, the J end by 2 bases, with 0 bases between. In DNA, the CDR3 is TGCGCCAGCAGCTTGACTAATGAAAAACTGTTTTTT. This translates into CASSLTNEKLFF.

The rearrangement joins TRBV4-3 to TRBJ2-3; D is undetermined. Trimming stripped 0 bases from V and 1 base from J, with 14 bases between. The CDR3 spans 17 residues. The germline CDR1 and CDR2 sequences are LGHNA and YSLEER. The CDR3 sequence is CASSQDWVARGTDTQYF. Here the CDR3 DNA reads TGCGCCAGCAGCCAAGACTGGGTGGCCAGAGGCACAGATACGCAGTATTTT.

The rearrangement uses TRBV9 and TRBJ2-7, with a tentative D call TRBD2 (7 bases). The CDR3 sequence is 15 residues long. Per germline, CDR1 SGDLS and CDR2 YYNGEE. The V end was cut by 4 bases, the J end by 5 bases, with 19 bases between. The DNA for the CDR3 is TGTGCCAGCAGCCTAGGGGGAGGGCCTCTCGACGAGCAGTACTTC. Its translation: CASSLGGGPLDEQYF.

The chain combines TRBV6-1 with TRBJ1-1; 10 nucleotides line up with TRBD1. Germline loops: CDR1 MNHNS, CDR2 SASEGT. The CDR3 loop spans 13 amino acids. Unmatched junction bases numbered 0, after V lost 8 bases and J lost 0 bases. The CDR3 DNA sequence: TGTGCCAGCGGGACAGGGGTGAACACTGAAGCTTTCTTT. Amino acids: CASGTGVNTEAFF.

This chain links TRBV2 with TRBJ2-4; unclear D gene. The CDR3 totals 15 residues. Germline V lookup: CDR1 SNHLY, CDR2 FYNNEI. The ends were cut back, 5 bases at V and 0 bases at J, with 11 bases in the middle. CDR3 in DNA: TGTGCCAGCAGTCCCGTCGGAGCAGCCAAAAACATTCAGTACTTC. Protein: CASSPVGAAKNIQYF.

This clone was seen only a few times. The same CDR3 also results from other DNA sequences found in this sample. The chain has TRBV19 and TRBJ2-3; D is perhaps TRBD2 (6 bases). Germline V gene sequence: CDR1 LNHDA, CDR2 SQIVND (reference sequence). With 5 bases removed from V and 0 bases from J, the gap between germline ends came to 6 bases. This CDR3 region has 13 residues. CDR3 region: CASSGTSTDTQYF. The CDR3 nucleotides read TGTGCCAGTAGTGGGACTAGCACAGATACGCAGTATTTT.

V is TRBV11-2 and J is TRBJ2-5; no definite D call. Between the trimmed V and J ends, which lost 5 bases and 5 bases, there was a span of 9 bases. The CDR3 runs to 12 residues. Germline values: CDR1 SGHAT, CDR2 FQNNGV. CDR3 sequence reads: CASSQTSETQYF. The CDR3 nucleotides read TGTGCCAGCAGCCAAACGAGTGAGACCCAGTACTTC. Variable domain in full (rest from reference TRBV11-2 and TRBJ2-5): EAGVAQSPRYKIIEKRQSVAFWCNPISGHATLYWYQQILGQGPKLLIQFQNNGVVDDSQLPKDRFSAERLKGVDSTLKIQPAKLEDSAVYLCASSQTSETQYFGPGTRLLVL.

The genes are TRBV4-1 and TRBJ1-5; D is unresolved. This CDR3 is built from 16 residues. CDR1 and CDR2 (germline): MGHRA, YSYEKL. Trimming pared 5 bases from V and 7 bases from J, leaving 21 bases between. The CDR3 is CASSLYPDSGPQPQHF. The DNA for the CDR3 is TGCGCCAGCAGCTTATACCCCGATAGTGGACCCCAGCCCCAGCATTTT.

V is TRBV9 and J is TRBJ2-7; D gene uncertain. CDR1 is SGDLS, CDR2 YYNGEE, per germline. Trimming left V 0 bases short and J 4 bases short, with 11 bases between. This CDR3 is built from 14 residues. This CDR3 reads CASSVDDGRYEQYF. CDR3 in DNA: TGTGCCAGCAGCGTAGATGACGGTCGGTACGAGCAGTACTTC.

The CDR3 is CASSEVVGETQYF. DNA for the CDR3: TGCGCCAGCAGTGAGGTCGTCGGGGAGACCCAGTACTTC. The chain carries TRBV10-1 and TRBJ2-5; D is uncertain. The CDR3 is 13 residues long. Germline V gene data show CDR1 as WNHNN and CDR2 as SYGVQD (reference sequence). Trimming shortened V by 2 bases and J by 5 bases, and 9 bases separated the two germline ends.

The chain is built from TRBV4-3 and TRBJ2-6, with D unclear. The CDR3 loop spans 15 amino acids. The V gene's germline CDR1 is LGHNA and CDR2 YSLEER. Trimming took 7 bases from V and 2 from J, leaving 12 bases between them. DNA for the CDR3: TGCGCCAGCACCTCCTCAAGGACTGGGGCCAACGTCCTGACTTTC. Translation gives CASTSSRTGANVLTF.

The chain couples TRBV9 to TRBJ2-3, with 9 bases lining up with TRBD1. The germline V gene encodes CDR1 SGDLS and CDR2 YYNGEE. The CDR3 runs to 15 residues. Unmatched junction bases numbered 6, after V lost 4 bases and J lost 3 bases. CDR3 sequence reads: CASSPGDRATDTQYF. The CDR3 region has the DNA TGTGCCAGCAGCCCAGGGGACAGGGCGACAGATACGCAGTATTTT.

The chain carries TRBV7-9 and TRBJ2-5, with 8 bases fitting TRBD1. J was trimmed by 4 bases and V by 5 bases; bases with no gene match: 3. The germline V gene encodes CDR1 SEHNR and CDR2 FQNEAQ (reference sequence). The CDR3 runs to 13 residues. CDR3 nucleotides: TGTGCCAGCAGCGTACAGGGGGTAGAGACCCAGTACTTC. Amino acids: CASSVQGVETQYF.

V gene TRBV23-1 combines with J gene TRBJ2-3, with D unclear. TRBV23-1 is known as an ORF, though its function is uncertain. V shed 3 bases and J shed 0 bases, with 10 bases lying between them. The CDR3 is 15 amino acids. The CDR3 sequence is CASSHRAGSTDTQYF. In nucleotides, the CDR3 is TGCGCCAGCAGTCATAGGGCAGGCAGCACAGATACGCAGTATTTT.

This rearrangement joins TRBV6-1 to TRBJ2-7; D is unclear. Trimming removed 3 bases at V and 6 bases at J, with 12 bases between. The CDR3 runs 13 residues. CDR1 and CDR2 (germline): MNHNS, SASEGT. The CDR3 loop is CASSDHTRSEQYF. CDR3 DNA sequence: TGTGCCAGCAGTGACCACACCCGAAGCGAGCAGTACTTC.

In DNA, the CDR3 is TGCAGCACTACCGGCGGAGCTGGTGGGACCGGGGAGCTGTTTTTT. Translated: CSTTGGAGGTGELFF. The V call is TRBV29-1, the J call TRBJ2-2; D remains ambiguous. V lost 8 bases and J 5 bases, leaving 21 bases between the germline ends. The CDR3 runs to 15 residues. The germline gives CDR1 SQVTM, CDR2 ANQGSEA.

The chain carries TRBV9 and TRBJ2-1; 8 bases fit TRBD1. Germline CDR1 and CDR2: SGDLS and YYNGEE. V lost 0 bases and J lost 1; bases outside the gene matches: 6. The CDR3 runs 17 residues. The CDR3 loop is CASSVGQGLPSYNEQFF. CDR3 bases: TGTGCCAGCAGCGTAGGACAGGGGCTTCCTTCCTACAATGAGCAGTTCTTC.